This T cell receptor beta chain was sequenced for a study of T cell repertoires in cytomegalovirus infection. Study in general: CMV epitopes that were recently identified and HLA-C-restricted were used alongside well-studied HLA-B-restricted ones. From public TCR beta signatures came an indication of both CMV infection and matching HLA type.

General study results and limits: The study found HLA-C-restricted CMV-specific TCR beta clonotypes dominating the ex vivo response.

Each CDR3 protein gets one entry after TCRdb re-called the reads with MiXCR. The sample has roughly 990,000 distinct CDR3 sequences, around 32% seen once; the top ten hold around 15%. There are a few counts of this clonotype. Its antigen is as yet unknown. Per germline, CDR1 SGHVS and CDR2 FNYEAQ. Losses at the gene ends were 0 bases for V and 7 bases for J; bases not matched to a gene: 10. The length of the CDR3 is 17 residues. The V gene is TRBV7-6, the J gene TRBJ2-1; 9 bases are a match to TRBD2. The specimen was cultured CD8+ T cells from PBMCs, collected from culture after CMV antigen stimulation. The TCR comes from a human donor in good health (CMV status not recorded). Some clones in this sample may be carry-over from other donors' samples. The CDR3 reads CASSLAQRGAVGNEQFF. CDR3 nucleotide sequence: TGTGCCAGCAGCTTAGCGCAGCGGGGGGCCGTTGGGAATGAGCAGTTCTTC.